The TCR beta chain under discussion was sequenced for a study of T cell repertoires in cytomegalovirus infection. Study-level background: Researchers turned to recently identified HLA-C-restricted CMV epitopes as well as well-studied HLA-B-restricted ones. Study conclusions and caveats: Clonotype analysis showed dominance of the ex vivo response by HLA-C-restricted CMV-specific TCR beta clonotypes.

Germline V lookup: CDR1 SGHVS, CDR2 FQNEAQ. Trimming removed 5 bases from V and 7 bases from J, with 14 bases in between. The CDR3 sequence is 14 residues long. TCRdb recomputed calls from the reads with MiXCR, one row per CDR3 protein. The sample has under 450,000 distinct CDR3 sequences; about 32% are singletons. In this sample, this clonotype turned up a few times. Its antigen remains unknown. The sequence derives from a human donor in good health (CMV status not recorded). Some clones in this sample may be carry-over from other donors' samples. This specimen was cultured PBMCs, taken from culture after CMV antigen stimulation. The rearrangement links TRBV7-8 to TRBJ2-2, with D maybe TRBD2 (5 bases). CDR3 sequence reads: CASSPKRTGGELFF. The CDR3, as DNA: TGTGCCAGCAGCCCAAAAAGGACTGGCGGGGAGCTGTTTTTT.